The sequence of this TCR beta chain was determined in a study of blood T cell repertoires in COVID-19. At the level of the study: Acute-phase and convalescent COVID-19 samples originated in the United States, Italy and Spain. From T cells, B-cell-depleted T cells, or PBMCs came the material, which was cDNA or gDNA.

This CDR3 is 14 amino acids long. V lost 2 bases and J lost 4, with 14 bases in between. Germline V gene lookup returns CDR1 SQVTM and CDR2 ANQGSEA. How the authors handled the data: It was from reference gene primer amplification that nucleated cell counts were estimated. Repertoires were generated with immunoSEQ multiplex PCR, while TCRdb's copy carries only in-frame clones and drops some. That table furnishes V, J and clone size, whereas the DNA furnished D and trimming. This sample has tens of thousands of clones, with about 80% found just once. V usage is TRBV29-1 and J usage is TRBJ1-2; D might be TRBD1 (6 bases). Sequenced material: peripheral blood. This clonotype was sampled from a woman older than 75 with acute or convalescent COVID-19. Written as DNA, the CDR3 is TGCAGCGTTGAAAGCAACAGGGCTGGCTATGGCTACACCTTC. This translates into CSVESNRAGYGYTF.